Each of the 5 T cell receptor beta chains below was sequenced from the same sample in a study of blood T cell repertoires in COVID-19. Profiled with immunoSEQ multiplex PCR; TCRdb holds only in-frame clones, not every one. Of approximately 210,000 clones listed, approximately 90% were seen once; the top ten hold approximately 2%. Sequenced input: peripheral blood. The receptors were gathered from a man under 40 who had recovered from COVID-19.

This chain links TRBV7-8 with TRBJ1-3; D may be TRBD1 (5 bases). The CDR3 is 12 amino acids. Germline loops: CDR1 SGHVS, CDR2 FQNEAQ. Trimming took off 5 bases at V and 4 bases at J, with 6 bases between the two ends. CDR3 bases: TGTGCCAGCAGCGGGGGGGGAAACACCATATATTTT. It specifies CASSGGGNTIYF.

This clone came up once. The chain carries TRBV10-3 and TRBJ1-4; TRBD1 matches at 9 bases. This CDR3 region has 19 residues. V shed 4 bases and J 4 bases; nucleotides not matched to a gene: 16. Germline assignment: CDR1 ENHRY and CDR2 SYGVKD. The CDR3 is CAISGDRARLLGNNEKLFF. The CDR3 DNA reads TGTGCCATCAGTGGGGACAGGGCACGCCTCCTAGGAAATAATGAAAAACTGTTTTTT.

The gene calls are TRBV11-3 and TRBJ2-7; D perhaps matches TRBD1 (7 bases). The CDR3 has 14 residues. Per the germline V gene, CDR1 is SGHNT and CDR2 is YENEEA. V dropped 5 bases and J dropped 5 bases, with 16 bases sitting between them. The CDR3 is CASSAGQPTDEQYF. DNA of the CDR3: TGTGCCAGCAGCGCGGGACAGCCTACAGACGAGCAGTACTTC.

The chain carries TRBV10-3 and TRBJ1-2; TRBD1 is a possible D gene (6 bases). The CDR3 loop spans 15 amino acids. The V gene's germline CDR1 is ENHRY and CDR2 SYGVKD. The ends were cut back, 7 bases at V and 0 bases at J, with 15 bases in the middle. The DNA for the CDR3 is TGTGCCATCAAGCCCCGGACAGAGACTAACTATGGCTACACCTTC. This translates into CAIKPRTETNYGYTF.

CDR3 amino acids: CASSGGGGPGNSPLHF. The CDR3 bases are TGTGCCAGCAGTGGAGGGGGGGGGCCTGGAAATTCACCCCTCCACTTT. This chain uses TRBV6-1 with TRBJ1-6, with a tentative D call TRBD1 (6 bases). The CDR3 has 16 amino acids. Trimming left V 4 bases short and J 7 bases short, with 17 bases between. CDR1 MNHNS and CDR2 SASEGT come from the germline V gene.